The present T cell receptor beta chain was sequenced within a study of beta chain features in type 1 diabetes. Study-wide findings and caveats: There was a possibility that cDNA sequencing over-represented cells with high TCR expression. PCR might favor shorter templates, but any such skew would affect patients and controls equally. The question of HLA type influencing TCRB rearrangement was one that remained unresolved here.

Every isolated RNA sample was fully reverse transcribed, so sequencing captured expressed TCRB transcripts. TCRdb keeps only in-frame clones here, not all; method: immunoSEQ multiplex PCR. This table holds around 170,000 clones, 7.5% to 9.5% found once. There are 15 residues in the CDR3. The V gene's germline CDR1 is MNHEY and CDR2 SMNVEV (reference sequence). After removal of 6 bases from V and 6 bases from J, the junction contained 9 bases not matched to a gene. This clone was counted between two and nine times. Its target is unknown. The sequenced sample was central memory CD4+ T cells from blood. This rearrangement joins TRBV27 to TRBJ1-5, with 9 bases lining up with TRBD1. This clonotype originated in a woman aged 18-29 years in good health. The CDR3 DNA follows: TGTGCCAGCAGGCAACAGGGGGCGTCGGGTCAGCCCCAGCATTTT. Amino acids: CASRQQGASGQPQHF.